The rows below give T cell receptor beta chains drawn from one sample of a study of T cell responses to AZD1222 COVID-19 vaccine. Here immunoSEQ multiplex PCR was the method, and the copy in TCRdb shows in-frame clones only, minus some. In the table there are about 120,000 clones, roughly 90% of which are singletons. This material consisted of peripheral blood, taken on day 0 of AZD1222 vaccination. These TCRs come from an adult in good health. Both conserved end residues are part of each CDR3. A D gene is named only where the DNA matches it firmly. Only some rows state a clone size, as once, few, many or a class for expanded clones.

j_call d_call clone_size v_call cdr3_aa cdr3_nt
TRBJ1-4 - - TRBV10-3 CATGLNANEKLFF TGTGCCACCGGGCTCAACGCCAATGAAAAACTGTTTTTT
TRBJ1-3 TRBD1 - TRBV2 CASGGTGIRNTIYF TGTGCCAGCGGTGGGACAGGGATTAGGAACACCATATATTTT
TRBJ2-2 - few TRBV6-4 CASSEGDTGELFF TGTGCCAGCAGTGAGGGGGACACCGGGGAGCTGTTTTTT
TRBJ1-5 TRBD1 once TRBV9 CASSVGTGGEPQHF TGTGCCAGCAGCGTAGGGACAGGGGGTGAGCCCCAGCATTTT
TRBJ2-7 - - TRBV27 CASSLALEERPYEQYF TGTGCCAGCAGTTTGGCCTTGGAGGAGAGGCCCTACGAGCAGTACTTC
TRBJ2-1 TRBD1 - TRBV7-3 CASSFGTGDVQQFF TGTGCCAGCAGCTTCGGGACAGGGGATGTTCAGCAGTTCTTC
TRBJ1-1 TRBD1 - TRBV27 CASSLDRDVFTEAFF TGTGCCAGCAGTTTAGACAGGGATGTGTTCACTGAAGCTTTCTTT
TRBJ1-2 - - TRBV6-5 CASSPSGHGFGYTF TGTGCCAGCAGTCCTTCGGGACACGGCTTCGGCTACACCTTC
TRBJ1-1 - - TRBV4-1 CASSQGPMAEAFF TGCGCCAGCAGCCAAGGACCAATGGCTGAAGCTTTCTTT
TRBJ2-6 - - TRBV7-9 CASSLGGANVLTF TGTGCCAGCAGCCTCGGAGGGGCCAACGTCCTGACTTTC
TRBJ1-2 TRBD1 once TRBV2 CASSVPVRGAGYGYTF TGTGCCAGCAGCGTTCCCGTCAGGGGGGCGGGCTATGGCTACACCTTC
TRBJ1-3 - - TRBV19 CASRVGHNSGNTIYF TGTGCCAGTAGAGTTGGACATAACTCTGGAAACACCATATATTTT
TRBJ1-1 - - TRBV3-1/TRBV3-2 CASSHVSGGGTEAFF TGTGCCAGCAGCCACGTTAGCGGGGGGGGTACTGAAGCTTTCTTT
TRBJ2-3 TRBD2 many TRBV7-2 CASSLPRRERGPAGTQYF TGTGCCAGCAGCTTACCGAGAAGGGAGCGGGGACCCGCCGGTACGCAGTATTTT
TRBJ2-5 TRBD2 once TRBV7-2 CASSFGTSIETQYF TGTGCCAGCAGCTTCGGGACTAGCATAGAGACCCAGTACTTC
TRBJ1-3 TRBD1 - TRBV7-8 CASSSRGVGTGNTIYF TGTGCCAGCAGCTCCAGGGGGGTGGGGACTGGAAACACCATATATTTT
TRBJ2-3 - - TRBV25-1 CASSRVDTQYF TGTGCCAGCAGTCGGGTAGATACGCAGTATTTT
TRBJ2-7 - - TRBV20-1 CSASRLGTYEQYF TGCAGTGCTAGTAGACTGGGAACCTACGAGCAGTACTTC
TRBJ2-7 TRBD1 - TRBV10-3 CAISVRGQGAYEQYF TGTGCCATCAGCGTGCGGGGACAGGGGGCCTACGAGCAGTACTTC
TRBJ2-7 - - TRBV7-8 CASSGSYEQYF TGTGCCAGCAGCGGCTCCTACGAGCAGTACTTC
TRBJ2-1 TRBD2 once TRBV6-4 CASSDGLASNEQFF TGTGCCAGCAGTGACGGACTAGCAAGCAATGAGCAGTTCTTC
TRBJ2-5 - few TRBV6-2/TRBV6-3 CASSYVTETQYF TGTGCCAGCAGTTACGTAACGGAGACCCAGTACTTC
TRBJ1-6 - - TRBV2 CASSEKGGDSPLHF TGTGCCAGCAGTGAAAAAGGGGGTGATTCACCCCTCCACTTT
TRBJ1-2 - few TRBV27 CASSFSGGNYGYTF TGTGCCAGCAGTTTTTCAGGAGGAAACTATGGCTACACCTTC
TRBJ1-2 TRBD1 - TRBV7-2 CASSPAGQGPANYGYTF TGTGCCAGCAGCCCAGCCGGACAGGGGCCTGCTAACTATGGCTACACCTTC
TRBJ1-2 - - TRBV3-1/TRBV3-2 CASSQDWLGGGDYGYTF TGTGCCAGCAGCCAAGATTGGCTCGGGGGAGGCGACTATGGCTACACCTTC
TRBJ1-2 TRBD1 - TRBV19 CASSQGGNNYGYTF TGTGCCAGTAGTCAGGGGGGGAACAACTATGGCTACACCTTC
TRBJ2-7 TRBD2 - TRBV7-2 CASSLVSVTSGFYEQYF TGTGCCAGCAGCTTAGTCTCCGTCACTAGCGGTTTCTACGAGCAGTACTTC
TRBJ2-3 - - TRBV19 CASSKKGGLDTQYF TGTGCCAGTAGTAAAAAGGGGGGATTAGATACGCAGTATTTT
TRBJ2-1 - - TRBV5-1 CATSTSGPLSSYNEQFF TGCGCCACCTCTACTTCCGGCCCACTTAGCTCCTACAATGAGCAGTTCTTC
TRBJ2-1 TRBD2 - TRBV6-2/TRBV6-3 CASSFLASGVWAAGNEQFF TGTGCCAGCAGTTTCTTGGCTAGCGGGGTTTGGGCTGCGGGCAATGAGCAGTTCTTC
TRBJ1-3 TRBD1 - TRBV19 CASSFQDRIYSGNTIYF TGTGCCAGTAGTTTCCAGGACAGGATTTACTCTGGAAACACCATATATTTT
TRBJ1-5 TRBD1 - TRBV3-1/TRBV3-2 CASSQRGQEPQHF TGTGCCAGCAGCCAGAGGGGGCAGGAGCCCCAGCATTTT
TRBJ2-1 - - TRBV7-8 CASSLQASEQFF TGTGCCAGCAGCTTACAGGCGAGTGAGCAGTTCTTC
TRBJ1-2 - - TRBV6-5 CASSFGSQGFYGYTF TGTGCCAGCAGTTTTGGTTCTCAGGGCTTCTATGGCTACACCTTC
TRBJ1-2 TRBD1 - TRBV25-1 CASSVTAGTGVYGYTF TGTGCCAGCAGTGTCACAGCCGGGACAGGGGTCTATGGCTACACCTTC
TRBJ1-1 - - TRBV7-9 CASSLLQGPNTEAFF TGTGCCAGCAGCTTACTCCAGGGGCCTAACACTGAAGCTTTCTTT
TRBJ1-3 - few TRBV10-3 CAIGGGSGNTIYF TGTGCCATCGGCGGCGGGTCTGGAAACACCATATATTTT
TRBJ2-1 - - TRBV7-3 CASSPKADGGYNEQFF TGTGCCAGCAGCCCAAAGGCGGACGGAGGATACAATGAGCAGTTCTTC
TRBJ1-6 TRBD1 - TRBV5-1 CASSQTGLNSPLHF TGCGCCAGCAGCCAGACAGGGCTTAATTCACCCCTCCACTTT
TRBJ1-2 - - TRBV3-1/TRBV3-2 CASSRIGAGAKGYTF TGTGCCAGCAGCCGTATTGGAGCGGGGGCGAAGGGCTACACCTTC
TRBJ2-7 - - TRBV7-2 CASSLGNGAVYEQYF TGTGCCAGCAGCTTAGGAAACGGGGCTGTTTACGAGCAGTACTTC
TRBJ1-5 - few TRBV9 CASSVESNRNQPQHF TGTGCCAGCAGCGTAGAGTCGAACCGAAATCAGCCCCAGCATTTT
TRBJ2-1 TRBD2 - TRBV4-1 CASSPGLATYGEQFF TGCGCCAGCAGCCCCGGACTAGCGACCTATGGGGAGCAGTTCTTC
TRBJ1-2 TRBD1 - TRBV19 CASSDDRDGGYTF TGTGCCAGTAGCGACGACAGGGATGGTGGCTACACCTTC
TRBJ1-2 - - TRBV5-4 CASSSRGTGYTF TGTGCCAGCAGCTCTAGGGGGACTGGCTACACCTTC
TRBJ1-1 - - TRBV18 CASSPPNSMNTEAFF TGTGCCAGCTCACCACCAAACAGTATGAACACTGAAGCTTTCTTT
TRBJ2-7 - - TRBV9 CASSVDGSSYEQYF TGTGCCAGCAGCGTAGACGGTTCCTCCTACGAGCAGTACTTC